The next 21 T cell receptor beta chains were all read from a single sample in a study of T cells in Graves' hyperthyroidism and ophthalmopathy. The TCR beta CDR3 regions underwent amplification using RNA transcripts as the source. First-round RT-PCR of the TCR CDR3 relied on the HTBI primer set. TCRdb reprocessed the multiplex PCR reads via MiXCR and lists one record per CDR3 protein. Of fewer than 450,000 distinct CDR3 sequences in the sample, more than 12% were seen once. The sequenced material came from blood. These receptors came from a man aged 45-65 years with Graves' ophthalmopathy.

Only a few counts were recorded for this clonotype. The chain is built from TRBV27 and TRBJ2-3; 7 bases line up with TRBD2. The V gene end was trimmed by 3 bases and the J gene end by 3 bases; junction bases not matched to a gene: 6. The CDR3 has 15 residues. Per the germline V gene, CDR1 is MNHEY and CDR2 is SMNVEV (reference sequence). CDR3 DNA sequence: TGTGCCAGCAGTTTGTTAGAGGGAGGGACAGATACGCAGTATTTT. This codes for CASSLLEGGTDTQYF.

This clonotype was counted ten times or more. The chain uses TRBV20-1 and TRBJ2-1, with 12 bases identical to TRBD2. V trimming: 1 base; J trimming: 1 base; junction bases outside the gene matches: 5. Germline loops: CDR1 DFQATT, CDR2 SNEGSKA (reference sequence). The CDR3 loop spans 17 amino acids. The CDR3 sequence: CSARGTSGTTSYNEQFF. The CDR3 bases are TGCAGTGCTAGAGGGACTAGCGGGACGACATCCTACAATGAGCAGTTCTTC.

This clonotype was counted between two and nine times. The V gene is TRBV10-3, the J gene TRBJ2-1; TRBD2 matches at 11 bases. The V and J ends lost 10 bases and 6 bases, in that order; junction bases with no gene match: 8. Germline V gene sequence: CDR1 ENHRY, CDR2 SYGVKD. The CDR3 consists of 14 residues. The CDR3 is CATFSGREVNEQFF. In DNA, the CDR3 is TGTGCCACGTTTAGCGGGAGGGAGGTCAATGAGCAGTTCTTC.

This clonotype has ten or more counts. The V gene is TRBV2, the J gene TRBJ2-7; 10 nucleotides align to TRBD2. The CDR3 is 13 residues long. Trimming took 3 bases from V and 6 from J; bases not matched to a gene: 2. CDR1 is SNHLY and CDR2 is FYNNEI in the germline V gene. The CDR3 reads CASSDLAGVEQYF. As DNA, the CDR3 is TGTGCCAGCAGTGACCTAGCGGGAGTCGAGCAGTACTTC.

This clonotype has at least ten counts. The CDR3 spells CASSQGIRETQYF. The CDR3 nucleotides are TGTGCCAGCAGTCAGGGGATTAGAGAGACCCAGTACTTC. V usage is TRBV12-3 or TRBV12-4 and J usage is TRBJ2-5; possibly TRBD1 for D (6 bases). V shed 5 bases and J shed 4 bases, with 11 bases lying between them. The CDR3 runs to 13 residues.

This chain connects TRBV3-1 to TRBJ2-3; TRBD1 matches 7 bases. The junction had 4 bases not matched to a gene; V was cut back by 4 bases and J by 3 bases. Germline V gene sequence: CDR1 LGHDT, CDR2 YNNKEL (reference sequence). The length of the CDR3 is 14 residues. The CDR3 protein is CASSPVTGTDTQYF. CDR3 DNA sequence: TGTGCCAGCAGCCCTGTGACAGGGACAGATACGCAGTATTTT.

The CDR3 DNA reads as TGCGCCAGCAGCCAAGGGACGGCGGGCTTCAAGGAGCAGTTCTTC. Translating it yields CASSQGTAGFKEQFF. The chain links TRBV4-1 to TRBJ2-1, with D perhaps TRBD2 (5 bases). Germline V gene data show CDR1 as MGHRA and CDR2 as YSYEKL. Trimming removed 1 base at V and 10 bases at J, with 17 bases between. The CDR3 is made up of 15 amino acids.

This clonotype came up a few times. The chain carries TRBV24-1 and TRBJ1-3, with no clear D. The ends were cut back, 3 bases at V and 0 bases at J, with 5 bases in the middle. Germline V gene lookup returns CDR1 KGHDR and CDR2 SFDVKD. The CDR3 length is 14 residues. CDR3 DNA: TGTGCCACCAGTGATCATGGCTCTGGAAACACCATATATTTT. Translating gives CATSDHGSGNTIYF.

This clonotype was observed a handful of times. This chain links TRBV20-1 with TRBJ2-2, with 10 bases matching TRBD2. The CDR3 loop spans 14 amino acids. The J segment lost 4 bases and the V segment lost 5 bases, leaving 4 bases of the junction unmatched. Germline-derived CDR1 and CDR2 are DFQATT and SNEGSKA (reference sequence). The CDR3 loop reads CSAHTSGITGELFF. In DNA form, the CDR3 reads TGCAGTGCTCATACTAGCGGGATCACCGGGGAGCTGTTTTTT.

The V and J genes are TRBV19 and TRBJ1-5; D perhaps matches TRBD1 (6 bases). The V gene's germline CDR1 is LNHDA and CDR2 SQIVND (reference sequence). The CDR3 is 15 residues long. V shed 4 bases and J shed 2 bases, with 12 bases lying between them. The CDR3 protein is CASSTAGVRNQPQHF. CDR3 DNA: TGTGCCAGTAGTACGGCAGGGGTGCGCAATCAGCCCCAGCATTTT.

This clonotype was detected a few times. J is TRBJ1-3 and V is TRBV12-3 or TRBV12-4; unclear D gene. The ends were cut back, 2 bases at V and 12 bases at J, with 14 bases in the middle. The CDR3 contains 13 residues. The CDR3 protein is CASSLFRAEIIYF. Written as DNA, the CDR3 is TGTGCCAGCAGTTTATTCCGCGCCGAGATCATATATTTT.

There are many counts of this clonotype. The gene calls are TRBV11-2 and TRBJ2-7; 8 positions agree with TRBD2. CDR1 and CDR2 (germline): SGHAT, FQNNGV. Trimming cost V 5 bases and J 2 bases; bases outside gene matches: 20. The length of the CDR3 is 19 residues. The DNA for the CDR3 is TGTGCCAGCAGCACCCTCAGGGTGCTAGCGGGCCGGCGGGCCTACGAGCAGTACTTC. Its protein product is CASSTLRVLAGRRAYEQYF.

In this sample, this clonotype turned up a few times. This sequence joins TRBV10-2 and TRBJ2-3; maybe TRBD2 (6 bases). Trimming stripped 0 bases from V and 0 bases from J, with 13 bases between. This CDR3 spans 17 amino acids. Germline V gives CDR1 WSHSY, CDR2 SAAADI. The CDR3 loop is CASSESPTLASTDTQYF. The CDR3 DNA reads TGCGCCAGCAGTGAGTCTCCTACCCTAGCGAGCACAGATACGCAGTATTTT.

As for this clonotype: Germline and junction disagree at one end, which may indicate a read error. The rearrangement joins TRBV5-1 to TRBJ2-2; 8 positions agree with TRBD1. CDR1 SGHRS and CDR2 YFSETQ come from the germline V gene. There are 15 residues in the CDR3. CDR3 protein: CASSDQGASTGELFF. The CDR3 coding sequence is TGTGCCAGCAGCGACCAGGGGGCAAGCACCGGGGAGCTGTTTTTT.

This clonotype was found many times. The gene calls are TRBV2 and TRBJ2-5; TRBD2 aligns across 12 bases. Germline-derived CDR1 and CDR2 are SNHLY and FYNNEI. This CDR3 region has 14 residues. J lost 2 bases, V lost 7 bases, and 2 bases had no gene match. The CDR3 nucleotides are TGTGCCAGCACCGGACTAGCGGGACAAGAGACCCAGTACTTC. It translates to CASTGLAGQETQYF.

This chain links TRBV12-5 with TRBJ2-7, with 10 bases lining up with TRBD2. V shed 1 base, J shed 2 bases, and the junction held 8 bases outside the gene matches. The CDR3 has 17 amino acids. From germline, CDR1 is LGHNT and CDR2 FRNRAP. The CDR3 region has the DNA TGTGCTAGTGGTTTGGCGACCGGGACTAGCGACACCTACGAGCAGTACTTC. Encoded protein: CASGLATGTSDTYEQYF.

This clonotype was detected a few times. The chain links TRBV19 to TRBJ2-5, with 9 positions matching TRBD1. V lost 4 bases to trimming and J lost 4 bases; unmatched junction nucleotides: 4. This CDR3 has 14 residues. The germline CDR1 and CDR2 sequences are LNHDA and SQIVND (reference sequence). Here the CDR3 reads CASSNRGQSETQYF. CDR3 coding DNA: TGTGCCAGTAGTAACAGGGGGCAGTCAGAGACCCAGTACTTC. Based on the CDR3 plus reference TRBV19 and TRBJ2-5, the full variable domain is DGGITQSPKYLFRKEGQNVTLSCEQNLNHDAMYWYRQDPGQGLRLIYYSQIVNDFQKGDIAEGYSVSREKKESFPLTVTSAQKNPTAFYLCASSNRGQSETQYFGPGTRLLVL.

V usage is TRBV11-2 and J usage is TRBJ2-5, with 11 bases fitting TRBD2. Unmatched junction bases numbered 6, after V lost 5 bases and J lost 1 base. Germline CDR1 reads SGHAT; CDR2 reads FQNNGV. The CDR3 length is 16 residues. The CDR3 loop reads CASSTLAGGPQETQYF. The CDR3 nucleotides are TGTGCCAGCAGCACTCTAGCGGGGGGCCCCCAAGAGACCCAGTACTTC. Drawing the rest from reference TRBV11-2 and TRBJ2-5, the complete variable domain is EAGVAQSPRYKIIEKRQSVAFWCNPISGHATLYWYQQILGQGPKLLIQFQNNGVVDDSQLPKDRFSAERLKGVDSTLKIQPAKLEDSAVYLCASSTLAGGPQETQYFGPGTRLLVL.

This clonotype was detected once. No DNA is shown, since the ends of the CDR3 on it are uncertain; the CDR3 is the one TCRdb lists. The chain is built from TRBV7-3 and TRBJ1-1. The CDR3 extends over 22 residues, inclusive of both ends. Per the germline V gene, CDR1 is SGHTA and CDR2 is FQGTGA. The CDR3 reads CASSYPEREKGQYFGAGTEAFF.

CDR3 bases: TGTGCCAGCATCCCTTGGGGGAATCAGCCCCAGCATTTT. It is translated as CASIPWGNQPQHF. The chain links TRBV28 to TRBJ1-5; D possibly corresponds to TRBD1 (5 bases). Trimming took 7 bases from V and 4 from J, leaving 11 bases between them. Per germline, CDR1 MDHEN and CDR2 SYDVKM. CDR3 length equals 13 residues.

A note on this clonotype: With a much larger clone just one base away, this may be a read error. The chain links TRBV29-1 to TRBJ1-1; D possibly corresponds to TRBD1 (6 bases). The CDR3 runs to 15 residues. Germline loops: CDR1 SQVTM, CDR2 ANQGSEA. CDR3 region: CRAPGQGHMNTEAFF. The CDR3 bases are TGCAGAGCCCCGGGGCAGGGACACATGAACACTGAAGCTTTCTTT.